The source of this TCR beta chain is a study of regulatory T cells in long-lasting Graves disease. The sample holds many counts of this clonotype. To make TCR beta libraries, researchers used iRepertoire HTBI primers and Arm-PCR of CDR3 regions. Via MiXCR, TCRdb re-called the multiplex PCR reads, giving one row per CDR3 protein. Of about 440,000 distinct CDR3 sequences listed, 16% are singletons. Time point described: newly diagnosed GD, antithyroid drugs for less than 3 months. PBMC RNA served as the TCR library source. CDR3 length equals 16 residues. V lost 5 bases to trimming and J lost 3 bases; unmatched junction nucleotides: 14. In germline, CDR1 is DFQATT, CDR2 SNEGSKA (reference sequence). These data also featured in a second study, about T cells in Graves' hyperthyroidism and ophthalmopathy. This second study notes: First-round RT-PCR of the TCR CDR3 relied on the HTBI primer set.

This receptor was identified in a woman in her 30s with Graves disease. The rearrangement joins TRBV20-1 to TRBJ2-7; 9 nucleotides line up with TRBD2. The input for sequencing was peripheral blood mononuclear cells (PBMCs), taken at new diagnosis, from a patient treated with antithyroid drugs. CDR3 DNA: TGCAGTGCTGAGGTTAGCGGGAGTCTCTCTGGCTACGAGCAGTACTTC. It specifies CSAEVSGSLSGYEQYF.